Listed below are T cell receptor beta chains from one sample, sequenced in a study of blood T cell repertoires in COVID-19. The repertoire was sequenced with immunoSEQ multiplex PCR; TCRdb's copy has only in-frame clones and lacks some. The profile covers roughly 200,000 clones, with about 88% appearing a single time and approximately 1.5% taken by the ten largest. The specimen was peripheral blood. Receptors originate from a man between 18 and 29 years old with active or convalescent COVID-19. Both conserved end residues are part of each CDR3. Each record gives: clone size, D gene, V gene, J gene, CDR3 protein, CDR3 DNA. D genes are given only for firm matches. Size values are once, few and many counts, or a class for expanded clones, and some rows have none.

.	TRBD1	TRBV7-6	TRBJ1-6	CASSSMTGDNSPLHF	TGTGCCAGCAGCTCCATGACAGGGGACAATTCACCCCTCCACTTT
.	TRBD2	TRBV2	TRBJ2-5	CASSPNSGRPGETQYF	TGTGCCAGCAGTCCAAATAGCGGGAGGCCTGGAGAGACCCAGTACTTC
.	.	TRBV6-5	TRBJ1-2	CATQLSQGSYGYTF	TGTGCCACCCAGTTGAGCCAGGGAAGCTATGGCTACACCTTC
.	TRBD1	TRBV30	TRBJ1-2	CAWSGGGDYGYTF	TGTGCCTGGAGTGGAGGGGGCGACTATGGCTACACCTTC
once	.	TRBV15	TRBJ2-3	CATSRDNLRGGDTQYF	TGTGCCACCAGCAGAGACAACCTGCGGGGCGGGGATACGCAGTATTTT
.	TRBD1	TRBV2	TRBJ1-1	CASTYRGYTEAFF	TGTGCCAGCACTTACAGGGGTTACACTGAAGCTTTCTTT
.	.	TRBV4-3	TRBJ2-7	CASSQGRDLTTYEQYF	TGCGCCAGCAGCCAAGGGAGGGACTTGACGACCTACGAGCAGTACTTC
.	TRBD1	TRBV2	TRBJ2-7	CASRPTGVYEQYF	TGTGCCAGCAGACCAACAGGGGTCTACGAGCAGTACTTC
.	TRBD1	TRBV18	TRBJ2-2	CASSPLPRTGLSGELFF	TGTGCCAGCTCACCTCTTCCACGGACAGGGCTAAGCGGGGAGCTGTTTTTT
.	TRBD1	TRBV7-9	TRBJ1-5	CASSFQGDQPQHF	TGTGCCAGCAGCTTCCAGGGGGATCAGCCCCAGCATTTT
.	.	TRBV19	TRBJ2-1	CASSRGQADNEQFF	TGTGCCAGTAGTAGAGGGCAGGCCGACAATGAGCAGTTCTTC
.	.	TRBV7-9	TRBJ1-4	CASSLAGGNEKLFF	TGTGCCAGCAGCTTAGCAGGGGGTAACGAAAAACTGTTTTTT
.	.	TRBV5-1	TRBJ1-1	CASSSKQGLETEAFF	TGCGCCAGCAGCTCTAAGCAGGGGCTTGAGACTGAAGCTTTCTTT
.	TRBD2	TRBV5-1	TRBJ2-5	CASRETSGAETQYF	TGCGCCAGCAGGGAGACTAGCGGGGCGGAAACCCAGTACTTC
.	.	TRBV24-1	TRBJ2-3	CATSPSGTDTQYF	TGTGCCACCTCTCCTAGCGGCACAGATACGCAGTATTTT
.	.	TRBV9	TRBJ1-6	CASSPREGGGGSPLHF	TGTGCCAGCAGCCCCCGAGAGGGGGGGGGTGGTTCACCCCTCCACTTT
.	.	TRBV30	TRBJ2-2	CAWSLVAPGRGGTGELFF	TGTGCCTGGAGTTTAGTGGCACCAGGGAGAGGGGGCACCGGGGAGCTGTTTTTT
.	TRBD2	TRBV6-2/TRBV6-3	TRBJ2-5	CASSYPTGTSGRRKETQYF	TGTGCCAGCAGTTACCCTACCGGGACTAGCGGGAGAAGGAAGGAGACCCAGTACTTC
.	TRBD1	TRBV27	TRBJ1-2	CASRPGQGDGYTF	TGTGCCAGCAGACCGGGACAGGGTGATGGCTACACCTTC
.	TRBD1	TRBV7-6	TRBJ1-6	CASSNTGAYNSPLHF	TGTGCCAGCAGCAATACAGGGGCCTATAATTCACCCCTCCACTTT
.	TRBD1	TRBV12-3/TRBV12-4	TRBJ1-4	CASSAYRQGLFF	TGTGCCAGCAGTGCCTACAGACAGGGGCTGTTTTTT
.	TRBD1	TRBV19	TRBJ1-2	CASSDRDSGYTF	TGTGCCAGTAGTGACCGGGACAGCGGCTACACCTTC
.	TRBD1	TRBV19	TRBJ1-5	CASSTSGGGQPQHF	TGTGCCAGTAGTACCTCAGGGGGAGGTCAGCCCCAGCATTTT
.	.	TRBV7-2	TRBJ1-3	CASSFKTGHSGNTIYF	TGTGCCAGCAGCTTTAAGACAGGCCACTCTGGAAACACCATATATTTT